The entry below describes one T cell receptor beta chain. What this receptor recognizes is not known. One base away lies a much larger clone, so this may be a sequencing read error. This was a case-control study nested in a cohort of healthcare workers in London, UK, who had nasopharyngeal swab PCR tests and blood samples taken every week. Healthcare workers were enrolled in the week of the UK lockdown, from 23 to 31 March 2020, and were followed every week for up to roughly 16 weeks. This specimen comes from a study of early T cells in non-severe SARS-CoV-2 infection (dated by TCRdb to the early 2020s). Notes on the research overall: Because TCR sequencing relied on bulk RNA taken from unsorted whole blood, pairing of alpha and beta chains was not possible.

The receptor library was made with 5' RACE. For sequencing, a NextSeq 500 was employed. In the TCR library protocol, unique molecular identifiers were attached to individual cDNA molecules to correct for PCR bias and sequencing error. TCR alpha and beta chains were both sequenced, and the abundances of alpha and beta sequences in each sample were closely correlated with each other. Processing in the source paper ran as follows. Decombinator V4 was used to perform V gene, J gene and CDR3 annotation of TCR sequences. TCRs were defined as expanded if a significant change between any two time points was detected under a Poisson model with p below 0.0001. TCR abundances were normalised to the total number of TCRs sequenced per sample and expressed as counts per million. MAIT TCRs were defined by TRAV1-2 paired with TRAJ12, TRAJ20 or TRAJ33, and iNKT TCRs by TRAV10 paired with TRAJ18. VDJdb, accessed 1 November 2021, was searched for CMV, EBV and SARS-CoV-2 annotated TCRs, with TCRs annotated for multiple antigens excluded. TCRdb handled the public reads itself, with Q25 trimming in fastp and clone calling in MiXCR, and kept productive beta chains. Every entry covers one CDR3 protein and lists the most common genes and DNA from its rows. V and J calls and clone size were set by TCRdb, not the authors. This sample holds 68,000 or so distinct CDR3 sequences; 10% to 15% were observed only once. The ten largest clones capture around 4.5% of the sample.

The CDR3 starts with the cysteine, ends with the phenylalanine, and has 16 residues. Solely the CDR3 DNA is kept, with 48 bases framed from the first base. What the research found in general, with its limitations: VDJdb matching was skewed toward anti-spike CD8 responses, so virus-specific expansions were likely underestimated and private and CD4 specificities were missed.

This clonotype was sampled from an adult who was a healthcare worker with PCR-confirmed SARS-CoV-2 infection or an uninfected control (not recorded which). The chain links TRBV12-3 or TRBV12-4 with TRBJ1-3; 7 central nucleotides agree with TRBD1. Sequencing was performed on whole blood. The CDR3 is CASSRPGQLSGNTTYF. The DNA sequence is as follows: TGTGCCAGCAGCAGACCGGGACAGCTCTCTGGAAACACCACATATTTT.